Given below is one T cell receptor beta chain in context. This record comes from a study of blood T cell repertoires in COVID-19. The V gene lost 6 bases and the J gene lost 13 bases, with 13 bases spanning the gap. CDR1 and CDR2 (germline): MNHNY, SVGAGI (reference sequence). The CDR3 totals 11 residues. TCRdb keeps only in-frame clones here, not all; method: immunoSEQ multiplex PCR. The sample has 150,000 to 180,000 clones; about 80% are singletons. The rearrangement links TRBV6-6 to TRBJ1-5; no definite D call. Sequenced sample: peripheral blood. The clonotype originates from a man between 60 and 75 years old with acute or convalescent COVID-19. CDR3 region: CASSQSREQHF. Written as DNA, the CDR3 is TGTGCCAGCAGCCAGAGCCGGGAACAGCATTTT.